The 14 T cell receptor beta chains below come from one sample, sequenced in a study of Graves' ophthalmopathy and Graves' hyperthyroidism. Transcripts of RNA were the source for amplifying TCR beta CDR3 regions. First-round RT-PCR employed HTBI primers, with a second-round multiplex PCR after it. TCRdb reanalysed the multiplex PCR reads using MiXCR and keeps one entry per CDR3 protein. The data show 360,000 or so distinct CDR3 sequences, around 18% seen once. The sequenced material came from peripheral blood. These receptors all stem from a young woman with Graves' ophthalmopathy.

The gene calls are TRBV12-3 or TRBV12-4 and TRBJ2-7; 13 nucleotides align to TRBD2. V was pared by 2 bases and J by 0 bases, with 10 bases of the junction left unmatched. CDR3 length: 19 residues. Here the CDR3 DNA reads TGTGCCAGCAGTTTATTCGCTGGGACTAGCGGGATTCACTCCTACGAGCAGTACTTC. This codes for CASSLFAGTSGIHSYEQYF.

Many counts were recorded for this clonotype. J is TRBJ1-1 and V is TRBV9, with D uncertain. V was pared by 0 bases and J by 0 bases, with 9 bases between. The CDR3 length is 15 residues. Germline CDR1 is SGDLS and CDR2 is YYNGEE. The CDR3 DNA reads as TGTGCCAGCAGCGTAGGGGCAGCCATGAACACTGAAGCTTTCTTT. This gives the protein CASSVGAAMNTEAFF.

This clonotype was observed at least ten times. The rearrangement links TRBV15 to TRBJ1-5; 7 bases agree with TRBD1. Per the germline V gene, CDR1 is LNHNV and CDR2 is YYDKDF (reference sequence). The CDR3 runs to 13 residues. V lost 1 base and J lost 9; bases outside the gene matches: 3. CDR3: CATSRAGGRPQHF. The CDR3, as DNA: TGTGCCACCAGCAGAGCAGGGGGGAGGCCCCAGCATTTT.

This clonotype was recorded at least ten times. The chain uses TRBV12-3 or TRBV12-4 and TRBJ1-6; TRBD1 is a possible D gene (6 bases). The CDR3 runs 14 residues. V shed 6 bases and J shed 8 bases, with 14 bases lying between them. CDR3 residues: CASSLERGYSPLHF. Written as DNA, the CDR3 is TGTGCCAGCAGCCTGGAAAGGGGGTATTCACCCCTCCACTTT.

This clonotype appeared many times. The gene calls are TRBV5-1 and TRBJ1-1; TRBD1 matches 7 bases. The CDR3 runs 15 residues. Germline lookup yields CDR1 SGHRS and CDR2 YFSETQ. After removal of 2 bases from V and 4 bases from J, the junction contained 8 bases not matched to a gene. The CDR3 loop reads CASSLGQAWGTEAFF. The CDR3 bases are TGCGCCAGCAGCTTAGGACAGGCTTGGGGCACTGAAGCTTTCTTT.

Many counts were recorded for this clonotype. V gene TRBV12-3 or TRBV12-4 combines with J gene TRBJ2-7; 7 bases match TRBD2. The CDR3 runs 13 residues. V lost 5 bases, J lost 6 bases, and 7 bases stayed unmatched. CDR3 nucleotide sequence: TGTGCCAGCAGTGCCCCGGGGGGACTCGAGCAGTACTTC. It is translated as CASSAPGGLEQYF.

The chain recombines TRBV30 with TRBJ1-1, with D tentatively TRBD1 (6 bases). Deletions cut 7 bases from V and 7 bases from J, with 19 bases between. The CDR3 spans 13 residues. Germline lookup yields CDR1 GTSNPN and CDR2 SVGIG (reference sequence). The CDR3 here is CAFSGHPKSEAFF. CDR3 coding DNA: TGTGCCTTTTCGGGACATCCGAAAAGTGAAGCTTTCTTT.

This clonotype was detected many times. CDR3 residues: CASDYAGEAFF. The CDR3 DNA is TGTGCCAGCGACTATGCTGGGGAAGCTTTCTTT. V gene TRBV12-3 or TRBV12-4 combines with J gene TRBJ1-1; unclear D gene. V was pared by 8 bases and J by 8 bases, with 12 bases between. There are 11 residues in the CDR3.

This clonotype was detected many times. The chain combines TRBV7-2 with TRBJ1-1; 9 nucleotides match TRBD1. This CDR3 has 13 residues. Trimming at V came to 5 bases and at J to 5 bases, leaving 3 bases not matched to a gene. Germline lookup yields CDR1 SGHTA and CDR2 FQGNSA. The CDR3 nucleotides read TGTGCCAGCAGCAGGGACAGGGAGACTGAAGCTTTCTTT. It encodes CASSRDRETEAFF.

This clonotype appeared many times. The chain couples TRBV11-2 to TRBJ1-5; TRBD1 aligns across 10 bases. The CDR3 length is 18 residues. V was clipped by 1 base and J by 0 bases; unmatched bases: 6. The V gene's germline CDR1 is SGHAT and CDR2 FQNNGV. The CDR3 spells CASSLGDRGTYSNQPQHF. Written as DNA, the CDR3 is TGTGCCAGCAGCTTAGGGGACAGGGGAACTTATAGCAATCAGCCCCAGCATTTT.

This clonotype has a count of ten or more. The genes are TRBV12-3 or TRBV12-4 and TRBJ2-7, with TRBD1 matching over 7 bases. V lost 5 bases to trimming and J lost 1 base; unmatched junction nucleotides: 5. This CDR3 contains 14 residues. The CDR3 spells CASSPGQLSYEQYF. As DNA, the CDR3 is TGTGCCAGCAGTCCGGGACAGTTATCCTACGAGCAGTACTTC.

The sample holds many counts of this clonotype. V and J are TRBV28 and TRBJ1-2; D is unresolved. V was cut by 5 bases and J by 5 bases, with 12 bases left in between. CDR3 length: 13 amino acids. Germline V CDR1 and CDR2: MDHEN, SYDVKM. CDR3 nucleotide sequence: TGTGCCAGCAGTCTAGTGTCCCCATATGGCTACACCTTC. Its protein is CASSLVSPYGYTF.

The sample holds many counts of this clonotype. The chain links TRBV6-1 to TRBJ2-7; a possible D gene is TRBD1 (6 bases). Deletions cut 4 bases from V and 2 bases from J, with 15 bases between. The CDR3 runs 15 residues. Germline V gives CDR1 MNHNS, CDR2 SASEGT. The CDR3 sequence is CASSGGPEGTYEQYF. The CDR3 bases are TGTGCCAGCAGTGGGGGGCCCGAAGGAACCTACGAGCAGTACTTC.

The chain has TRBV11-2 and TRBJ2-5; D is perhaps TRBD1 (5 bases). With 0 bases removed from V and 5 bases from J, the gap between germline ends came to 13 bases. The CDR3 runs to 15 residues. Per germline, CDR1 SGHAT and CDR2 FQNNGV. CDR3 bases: TGTGCCAGCAGCTTAGAAAATAACAGGCGGGAGACCCAGTACTTC. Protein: CASSLENNRRETQYF.